These 14 T cell receptor beta chains originate from one sample sequenced in a study of control samples from healthy donors and cancer patients (dated by TCRdb to the early 2020s). Library method: the immunoSEQ multiplex PCR assay. As stored in TCRdb, this immuneACCESS dataset retains in-frame rearrangements with V and J assigned. A fraction of the clones does not appear; measured against another copy, unresolved V genes explain less than half of the discrepancy, and the remainder lacks a known reason. This sample gives about 100,000 clones in total; around 88% of them show up just once. Roughly 13% of the sample rests with the top ten. Sequenced sample: blood. The receptors here all came from a man aged 30 to 45 in good health.

V and J are TRBV28 and TRBJ2-3, with TRBD1 matching over 7 bases. The CDR3 has 12 amino acids. The V and J ends lost 9 bases and 8 bases, in that order; junction bases with no gene match: 8. Germline V gives CDR1 MDHEN, CDR2 SYDVKM. For the CDR3, the DNA is TGTGCCAGTAGACAGGGTGAGCGTACGCAGTATTTT. Its translation: CASRQGERTQYF.

The rearrangement links TRBV11-2 to TRBJ1-6; 9 bases fit TRBD1. There are 15 residues in the CDR3. Looked up from germline, CDR1 is SGHAT and CDR2 is FQNNGV. After removal of 5 bases from V and 13 bases from J, the junction contained 12 bases not matched to a gene. The CDR3 loop is CASSAGWGQGGPLHF. The CDR3 DNA reads TGTGCCAGCAGCGCAGGATGGGGACAGGGAGGCCCCCTCCACTTT.

This chain uses TRBV6-5 with TRBJ2-7; 7 bases align to TRBD1. V shed 8 bases, J shed 6 bases, and the junction held 10 bases outside the gene matches. The germline CDR1 and CDR2 sequences are MNHEY and SVGAGI. The CDR3 totals 13 residues. The CDR3 reads CASSRDRASEQYF. The CDR3 bases are TGTGCCAGCTCACGCGACAGGGCTTCCGAGCAGTACTTC.

The genes are TRBV6-5 and TRBJ2-1; TRBD1 is a possible D gene (5 bases). Germline V gene data show CDR1 as MNHEY and CDR2 as SVGAGI. V dropped 2 bases and J dropped 6 bases, with 17 bases sitting between them. The CDR3 has 16 amino acids. Written as DNA, the CDR3 is TGTGCCAGCAGTTACAGGGGTGGGCGTCTGGGCAATGAGCAGTTCTTC. Amino acids: CASSYRGGRLGNEQFF.

This clone was seen only a few times. The chain uses TRBV9 and TRBJ1-4; 9 positions agree with TRBD1. The CDR3 spans 15 residues. Germline V gene sequence: CDR1 SGDLS, CDR2 YYNGEE. Trimming at V came to 4 bases and at J to 5 bases, leaving 6 bases not matched to a gene. DNA for the CDR3: TGTGCCAGCAGCCCCCGGACAGGGGCGAATGAAAAACTGTTTTTT. This gives the protein CASSPRTGANEKLFF.

The genes are TRBV5-1 and TRBJ2-7; D ambiguous. Trimming removed 4 bases at V and 4 bases at J, with 12 bases between. The CDR3 is 13 residues long. The germline V gene encodes CDR1 SGHRS and CDR2 YFSETQ. The CDR3 DNA reads as TGCGCCAGCAGCCCGGGTTTAACGTACGAGCAGTACTTC. It encodes CASSPGLTYEQYF.

This clone was counted a single time. The chain couples TRBV25-1 to TRBJ2-3; D might be TRBD2 (5 bases). This CDR3 region has 15 residues. V lost 5 bases and J lost 4, with 16 bases in between. The germline V gene has CDR1 MGHDK and CDR2 SYGVNS. The CDR3 DNA reads as TGTGCCAGCAGTCCACCTGCGGGCTTCCCAGATACGCAGTATTTT. It encodes CASSPPAGFPDTQYF.

The genes are TRBV28 and TRBJ2-1; D gene unclear. This CDR3 is built from 15 residues. With 2 bases removed from V and 8 bases from J, the gap between germline ends came to 16 bases. Germline V gene lookup returns CDR1 MDHEN and CDR2 SYDVKM. The CDR3 here is CASSLQTDGSDEQFF. CDR3 bases: TGTGCCAGCAGTTTACAGACCGACGGTTCGGATGAGCAGTTCTTC.

The J gene is TRBJ2-7, the V gene TRBV27; TRBD1 might be the D (6 bases). The CDR3 loop spans 14 amino acids. Trimming took off 2 bases at V and 5 bases at J, with 13 bases between the two ends. CDR1 is MNHEY, CDR2 SMNVEV, per germline (reference sequence). The CDR3 DNA is TGTGCCAGCAGTTTAGTTACAGGGCGGGACGAGCAGTACTTC. Its protein product is CASSLVTGRDEQYF.

The rearrangement uses TRBV21-1 and TRBJ2-5; TRBD2, the D gene given by the table, was not confirmed from the DNA. TRBV21-1 is a documented pseudogene. CDR3 length: 15 residues. CDR3 sequence: CARQGLAGRQETQYF. The CDR3 DNA reads as TGTGCCAGACAGGGACTAGCGGGTCGTCAGGAGACCCAGTACTTC.

The chain couples TRBV19 to TRBJ1-5; tentatively, D is TRBD1 (6 bases). Per the germline V gene, CDR1 is LNHDA and CDR2 is SQIVND (reference sequence). V lost 5 bases, J lost 6 bases, and 17 bases lay in between. The CDR3 has 15 residues. The CDR3 bases are TGTGCCAGTAGTCCCGGGACAAAGATAGGTCAGCCCCAGCATTTT. Its protein is CASSPGTKIGQPQHF.

With regard to this clone: Relative to the germline gene, one junction end is altered; a read error may explain this. The J gene is TRBJ1-1, the V gene TRBV10-3; 7 nucleotides match TRBD1. From germline, CDR1 is ENHRY and CDR2 SYGVKD. This CDR3 spans 12 amino acids. The CDR3 nucleotides are TGTGCCGTCAGGGGGTTGAACACTGAAGCTTTCTTT. This translates into CAVRGLNTEAFF.

This sequence joins TRBV21-1 and TRBJ2-1; TRBD2, the table's D call, was not compared with the DNA. TRBV21-1 has pseudogene status. There are 15 residues in the CDR3. The CDR3 bases are TGTGCCAGCAGCACCCCCATTCGGGACTACAATGAGCAGTTCTTC. It yields the protein CASSTPIRDYNEQFF.

The V gene is TRBV27, the J gene TRBJ1-1; D is uncertain. The germline V gene encodes CDR1 MNHEY and CDR2 SMNVEV (reference sequence). V was cut by 6 bases and J by 2 bases, with 7 bases left in between. This CDR3 comprises 12 residues. The CDR3 DNA is TGTGCCAGCAGCGAGATTAACACTGAAGCTTTCTTT. Its translation: CASSEINTEAFF.